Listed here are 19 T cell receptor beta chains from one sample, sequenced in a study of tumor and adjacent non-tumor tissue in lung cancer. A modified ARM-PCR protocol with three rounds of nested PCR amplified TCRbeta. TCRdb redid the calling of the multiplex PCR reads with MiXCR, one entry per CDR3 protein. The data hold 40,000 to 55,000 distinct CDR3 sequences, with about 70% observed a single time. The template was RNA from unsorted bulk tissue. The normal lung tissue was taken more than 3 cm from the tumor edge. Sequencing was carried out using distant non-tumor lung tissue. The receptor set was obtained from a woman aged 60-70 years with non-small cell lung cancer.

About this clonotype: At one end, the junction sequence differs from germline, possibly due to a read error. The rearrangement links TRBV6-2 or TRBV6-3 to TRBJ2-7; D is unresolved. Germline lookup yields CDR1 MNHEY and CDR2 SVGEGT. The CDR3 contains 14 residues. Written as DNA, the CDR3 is TGTGCCAACAGTCTCGATACGAGGCGCCACGAGCAGTACTTC. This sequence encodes CANSLDTRRHEQYF.

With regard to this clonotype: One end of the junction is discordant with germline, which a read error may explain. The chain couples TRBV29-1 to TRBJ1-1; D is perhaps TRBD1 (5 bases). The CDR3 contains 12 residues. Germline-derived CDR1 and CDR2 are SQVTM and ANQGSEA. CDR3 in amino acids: CSGGVWGTEDFF. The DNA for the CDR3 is TGCAGCGGTGGGGTATGGGGCACTGAAGATTTCTTT.

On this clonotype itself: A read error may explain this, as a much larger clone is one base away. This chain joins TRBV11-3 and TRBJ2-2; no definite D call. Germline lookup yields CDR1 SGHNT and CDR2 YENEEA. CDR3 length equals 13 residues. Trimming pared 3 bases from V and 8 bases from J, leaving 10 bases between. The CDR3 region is CASSLSTEGELFF. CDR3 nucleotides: TGTGCCAGCAGCTTGTCTACGGAGGGGGAGCTGTTTTTT.

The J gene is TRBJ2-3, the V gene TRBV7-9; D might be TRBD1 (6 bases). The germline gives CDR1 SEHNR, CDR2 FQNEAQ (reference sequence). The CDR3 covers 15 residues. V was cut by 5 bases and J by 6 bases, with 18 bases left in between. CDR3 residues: CASSIGSGALDTQYF. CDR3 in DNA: TGTGCCAGCAGCATAGGGTCAGGGGCGTTGGATACGCAGTATTTT.

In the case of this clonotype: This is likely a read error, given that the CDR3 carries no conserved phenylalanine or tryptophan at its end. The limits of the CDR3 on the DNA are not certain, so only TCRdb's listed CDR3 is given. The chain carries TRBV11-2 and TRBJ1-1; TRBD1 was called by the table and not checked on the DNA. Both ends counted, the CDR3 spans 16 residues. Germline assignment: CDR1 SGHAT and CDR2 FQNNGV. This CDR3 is CASRSGDRDMNTEALS.

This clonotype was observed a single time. The CDR3 is CSISQKEGTTQPQHF. The CDR3 DNA sequence: TGCTCCATCAGCCAAAAAGAAGGGACTACTCAGCCCCAGCATTTT. The chain couples TRBV4-1 to TRBJ1-5; D is possibly TRBD1 (5 bases). Germline lookup yields CDR1 MGHRA and CDR2 YSYEKL. The CDR3 has 15 amino acids.

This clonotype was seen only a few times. Here the CDR3 reads CADSLRTGVSYEQYF. CDR3 nucleotide sequence: TGTGCCGACAGCTTACGGACAGGGGTCTCCTACGAGCAGTACTTC. This sequence joins TRBV11-3 and TRBJ2-7; 9 positions agree with TRBD1. Trimming at V came to 11 bases and at J to 0 bases, leaving 11 bases not matched to a gene. The germline CDR1 and CDR2 sequences are SGHNT and YENEEA. The CDR3 has 15 amino acids.

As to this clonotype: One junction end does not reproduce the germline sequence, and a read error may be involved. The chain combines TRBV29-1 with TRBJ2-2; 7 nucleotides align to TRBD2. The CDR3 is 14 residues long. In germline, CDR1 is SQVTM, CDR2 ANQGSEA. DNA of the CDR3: TGCAGCGTTACAAGGACAACGAACACCGGGAGGCTGTTATTT. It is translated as CSVTRTTNTGRLLF.

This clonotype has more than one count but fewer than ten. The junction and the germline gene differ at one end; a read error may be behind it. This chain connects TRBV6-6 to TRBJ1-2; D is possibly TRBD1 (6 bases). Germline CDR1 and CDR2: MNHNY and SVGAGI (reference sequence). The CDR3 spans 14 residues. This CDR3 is CVSSQRQANYGYTF. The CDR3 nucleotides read TGTGTCAGCAGTCAGAGACAGGCTAACTATGGCTACACGTTC.

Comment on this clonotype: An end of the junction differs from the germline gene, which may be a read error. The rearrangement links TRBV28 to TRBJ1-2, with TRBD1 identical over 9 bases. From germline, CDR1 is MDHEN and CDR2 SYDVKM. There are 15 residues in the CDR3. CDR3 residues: CASSLLGQGNYGYIF. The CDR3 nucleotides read TGTGCCAGCAGTCTACTGGGACAGGGCAACTATGGCTACATATTC.

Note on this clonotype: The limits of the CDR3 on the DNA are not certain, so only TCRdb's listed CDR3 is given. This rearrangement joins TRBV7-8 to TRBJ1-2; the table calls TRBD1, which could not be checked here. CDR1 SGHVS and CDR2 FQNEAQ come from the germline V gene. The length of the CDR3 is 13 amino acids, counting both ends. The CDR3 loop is CASSFQWGGGNTF.

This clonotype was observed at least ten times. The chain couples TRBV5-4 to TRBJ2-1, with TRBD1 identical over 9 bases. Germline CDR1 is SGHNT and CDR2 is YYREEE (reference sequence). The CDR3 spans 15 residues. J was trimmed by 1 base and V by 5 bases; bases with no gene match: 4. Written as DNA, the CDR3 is TGTGCCAGCAGTACCGGGACAGGGTCCTACAATGAGCAGTTCTTC. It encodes CASSTGTGSYNEQFF. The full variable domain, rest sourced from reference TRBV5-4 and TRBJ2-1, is ETGVTQSPTHLIKTRGQQVTLRCSSQSGHNTVSWYQQALGQGPQFIFQYYREEENGRGNFPPRFSGLQFPNYSSELNVNALELDDSALYLCASSTGTGSYNEQFFGPGTRLTVL.

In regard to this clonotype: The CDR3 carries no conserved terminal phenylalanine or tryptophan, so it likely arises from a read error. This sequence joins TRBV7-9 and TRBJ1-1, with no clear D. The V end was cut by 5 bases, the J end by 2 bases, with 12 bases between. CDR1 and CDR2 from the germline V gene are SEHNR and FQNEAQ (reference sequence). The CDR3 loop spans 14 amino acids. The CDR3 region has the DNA TGTGCCAGCAGCCCCCGGAGGCTAAACACTGAAGCTTTCGTT. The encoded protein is CASSPRRLNTEAFV.

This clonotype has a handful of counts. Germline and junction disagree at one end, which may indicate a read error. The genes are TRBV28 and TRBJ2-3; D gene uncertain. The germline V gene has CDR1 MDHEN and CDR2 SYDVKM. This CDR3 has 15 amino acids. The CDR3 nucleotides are TGTGCTAGCAGTTTGGTAGAGCAGCGCACAGATACGCAGTATTTT. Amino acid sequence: CASSLVEQRTDTQYF. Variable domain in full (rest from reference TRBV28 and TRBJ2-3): DVKVTQSSRYLVKRTGEKVFLECVQDMDHENMFWYRQDPGLGLRLIYFSYDVKMKEKGDIPEGYSVSREKKERFSLILESASTNQTSMYLCASSLVEQRTDTQYFGPGTRLTVL.

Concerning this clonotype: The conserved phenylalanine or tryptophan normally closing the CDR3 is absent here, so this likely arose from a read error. Written as DNA, the CDR3 is TGTGCCAGCAATTACTCCCCTTACAGGGATGAGCAGTTCATC. Amino acid sequence: CASNYSPYRDEQFI. The V call is TRBV6-6, the J call TRBJ2-1, with D perhaps matching TRBD1 (6 bases). CDR1 and CDR2 (germline): MNHNY, SVGAGI (reference sequence). CDR3 length: 14 amino acids.

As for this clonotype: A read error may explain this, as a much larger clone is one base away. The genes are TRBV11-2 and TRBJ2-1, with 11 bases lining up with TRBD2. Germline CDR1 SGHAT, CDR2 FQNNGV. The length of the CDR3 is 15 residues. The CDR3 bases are TGTGTCAGCAGCTTTCAACCACTAGCGGGAGATGAGCAGTTCTTC. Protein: CVSSFQPLAGDEQFF.

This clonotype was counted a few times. CDR3 region: CASSPDRFYGYTF. Written as DNA, the CDR3 is TGTGCCAGCAGCCCTGACAGGTTCTATGGCTACACCTTC. The chain couples TRBV11-1 to TRBJ1-2; tentatively, D is TRBD1 (6 bases). Germline CDR1 reads SGHAT; CDR2 reads FQDESV (reference sequence). Trimming removed 5 bases from V and 4 bases from J, with 11 bases in between. The CDR3 spans 13 residues.

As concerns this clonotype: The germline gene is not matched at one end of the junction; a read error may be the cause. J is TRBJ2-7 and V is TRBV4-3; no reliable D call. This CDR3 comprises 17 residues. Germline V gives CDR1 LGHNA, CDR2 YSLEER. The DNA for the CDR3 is TGCGCCAGCAGCCAACCCCCAGTGGCAGGCTTATCCTACGAGCCGTACTTC. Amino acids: CASSQPPVAGLSYEPYF.

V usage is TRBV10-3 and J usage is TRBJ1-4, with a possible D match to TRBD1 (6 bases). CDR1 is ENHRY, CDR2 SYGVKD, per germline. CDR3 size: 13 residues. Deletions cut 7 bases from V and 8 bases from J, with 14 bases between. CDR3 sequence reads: CAITNAGEEKLFF. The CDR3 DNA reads TGTGCCATCACCAACGCAGGGGAGGAAAAACTGTTTTTT.